The 22 T cell receptor beta chains reported below all come from one sample, sequenced in a study of beta chain features in type 1 diabetes. Study-level findings and limits: Significant though moderate, a shortening of TCRB CDR3s appeared in all four CD4+ subsets of Type 1 diabetes patients.

Isolated RNA was reverse transcribed in full, so expressed TCRB transcripts were sequenced. Using immunoSEQ multiplex PCR, the repertoire was profiled, and TCRdb retains in-frame clones only, with some absent. The sample consists of approximately 730,000 clones, about an eighth of them appearing once. Their target antigens are unknown. The source material was naive CD4+ T cells from blood. The receptors shown here come from a man between 18 and 29 years old with type 1 diabetes.

This clone turned up a few times. V gene TRBV19 combines with J gene TRBJ1-2, with 7 bases identical to TRBD1. Germline assignment: CDR1 LNHDA and CDR2 SQIVND (reference sequence). The CDR3 runs to 15 residues. V lost 5 bases and J lost 3; bases outside the gene matches: 9. The CDR3 DNA sequence: TGTGCCAGTAGTGGCTCCGACGACAGGGACTATGGCTACACCTTC. It yields the protein CASSGSDDRDYGYTF.

This clone was seen a few times. The chain has TRBV5-1 and TRBJ2-1; 11 positions match TRBD1. There are 16 residues in the CDR3. The V and J ends lost 2 bases and 10 bases, in that order; junction bases with no gene match: 11. CDR1 SGHRS and CDR2 YFSETQ come from the germline V gene. The CDR3 region has the DNA TGCGCCAGCAGCTTCTCCGGGACAGGGGGTATGGAGGAGCAGTTCTTC. Its translation: CASSFSGTGGMEEQFF.

The chain recombines TRBV6-1 with TRBJ2-5; D is ambiguous. The length of the CDR3 is 13 residues. The germline V gene encodes CDR1 MNHNS and CDR2 SASEGT. V was cut by 6 bases and J by 1 base, with 9 bases left in between. The CDR3 loop reads CASSGQLQETQYF. The CDR3 DNA follows: TGTGCCAGCAGCGGTCAGCTCCAAGAGACCCAGTACTTC.

Remarks on this clone: Within the sample, other DNA sequences also encode this same CDR3. The gene calls are TRBV30 and TRBJ2-3, with D maybe TRBD2 (5 bases). The V end lost 3 bases, the J end lost 2 bases, and 6 bases lay between the germline ends. Per germline, CDR1 GTSNPN and CDR2 SVGIG (reference sequence). This CDR3 spans 12 amino acids. CDR3 loop: CAWSGVTDTQYF. The CDR3 region has the DNA TGTGCCTGGAGCGGGGTCACAGATACGCAGTATTTT.

The genes are TRBV5-1 and TRBJ2-7; D not certain. The CDR3 is 15 amino acids. Trimming took 2 bases from V and 1 from J, leaving 13 bases between them. In germline, CDR1 is SGHRS, CDR2 YFSETQ. CDR3 sequence (DNA): TGCGCCAGCAGCTTTGGTGCTCCCTCATCCTACGAGCAGTACTTC. Translating it yields CASSFGAPSSYEQYF. Full variable domain (outside the CDR3, taken from reference TRBV5-1 and TRBJ2-7): KAGVTQTPRYLIKTRGQQVTLSCSPISGHRSVSWYQQTPGQGLQFLFEYFSETQRNKGNFPGRFSGRQFSNSRSEMNVSTLELGDSALYLCASSFGAPSSYEQYFGPGTRLTVT.

The CDR3 coding sequence is TGTGCCAGCAGCTTAGATCCAGGGGGCGCGGTAGATACGCAGTATTTT. Its translation: CASSLDPGGAVDTQYF. This chain connects TRBV7-3 to TRBJ2-3; TRBD1 agrees at 8 bases. Germline loops: CDR1 SGHTA, CDR2 FQGTGA. The CDR3 is 16 residues long. After removal of 2 bases from V and 5 bases from J, the junction contained 9 bases not matched to a gene.

This clone has more than one count but fewer than ten. The chain carries TRBV25-1 and TRBJ1-1, with D possibly being TRBD1 (5 bases). The ends were cut back, 3 bases at V and 1 base at J, with 9 bases in the middle. The germline gives CDR1 MGHDK, CDR2 SYGVNS. This CDR3 is 14 amino acids long. CDR3 sequence (DNA): TGTGCCAGCAGTGACGGGACTCGGAACACTGAAGCTTTCTTT. Translating it yields CASSDGTRNTEAFF.

The chain employs TRBV15 and TRBJ2-7; D uncertain. This CDR3 contains 13 residues. V lost 0 bases to trimming and J lost 4 bases, with 7 bases between them. Germline V gene data show CDR1 as LNHNV and CDR2 as YYDKDF (reference sequence). CDR3 in DNA: TGTGCCACCAGCAGAGATAAAGGATACGAGCAGTACTTC. The encoded protein is CATSRDKGYEQYF.

The chain carries TRBV7-2 and TRBJ1-5; no definite D call. Germline loops: CDR1 SGHTA, CDR2 FQGNSA. This CDR3 has 13 amino acids. Trimming took off 0 bases at V and 5 bases at J, with 5 bases between the two ends. CDR3 nucleotide sequence: TGTGCCAGCAGCTTAGCGTGGGATCAGCCCCAGCATTTT. It specifies CASSLAWDQPQHF.

In this sample, this clone turned up a few times. V is TRBV25-1 and J is TRBJ1-3; 7 bases match TRBD1. V shed 2 bases and J 1 base; nucleotides not matched to a gene: 8. CDR1 MGHDK and CDR2 SYGVNS come from the germline V gene. CDR3 size: 17 residues. The chain's CDR3 is CASSERSGTESGNTIYF. For the CDR3, the DNA is TGTGCCAGCAGTGAACGATCCGGGACAGAGTCTGGAAACACCATATATTTT.

This clone occurred a few times. The chain combines TRBV29-1 with TRBJ2-3, with D possibly being TRBD2 (7 bases). Germline V CDR1 and CDR2: SQVTM, ANQGSEA. The CDR3 has 13 amino acids. The ends were cut back, 7 bases at V and 6 bases at J, with 17 bases in the middle. The CDR3 protein is CSADLGRGDTQYF. The CDR3 DNA reads TGCAGCGCCGACCTGGGGAGGGGGGATACGCAGTATTTT.

The chain employs TRBV6-6 and TRBJ2-1, with D perhaps being TRBD1 or TRBD2 (5 bases each). V lost 5 bases and J 5 bases, leaving 7 bases between the germline ends. The CDR3 has 12 residues. Germline V gene lookup returns CDR1 MNHNY and CDR2 SVGAGI (reference sequence). DNA of the CDR3: TGTGCCAGCAGTGGGACCGACAATGAGCAGTTCTTC. This gives the protein CASSGTDNEQFF.

The rearrangement uses TRBV29-1 and TRBJ1-5, with a weak D call TRBD1 (5 bases). The V and J ends lost 7 bases and 0 bases respectively, with 10 bases between them. Germline V gene lookup returns CDR1 SQVTM and CDR2 ANQGSEA. The CDR3 has 13 residues. The CDR3 bases are TGCAGCGCCGTCCAGGGTAGCAATCAGCCCCAGCATTTT. Amino acids: CSAVQGSNQPQHF.

The chain joins TRBV29-1 to TRBJ1-1; D gene unclear. The CDR3 spans 11 residues. Between the trimmed V and J ends, which lost 7 bases and 7 bases, there was a span of 13 bases. Germline CDR1 is SQVTM and CDR2 is ANQGSEA. The CDR3 spells CSGEVRYEAFF. The CDR3 DNA reads as TGCAGCGGTGAGGTGCGGTATGAAGCTTTCTTT.

This clone was seen a handful of times. The chain combines TRBV11-2 with TRBJ2-1; D may be TRBD1 (6 bases). Trimming took 5 bases from V and 7 from J, leaving 9 bases between them. Germline V gene data show CDR1 as SGHAT and CDR2 as FQNNGV. The CDR3 has 12 amino acids. CDR3 loop: CASSQQGNEQFF. For the CDR3, the DNA is TGTGCCAGCAGCCAACAGGGAAATGAGCAGTTCTTC. Looking up the rest from reference TRBV11-2 and TRBJ2-1 gives the full variable domain: EAGVAQSPRYKIIEKRQSVAFWCNPISGHATLYWYQQILGQGPKLLIQFQNNGVVDDSQLPKDRFSAERLKGVDSTLKIQPAKLEDSAVYLCASSQQGNEQFFGPGTRLTVL.

The chain uses TRBV20-1 and TRBJ1-2; D might be TRBD1 (6 bases). The CDR3 is 11 amino acids. Germline V gives CDR1 DFQATT, CDR2 SNEGSKA (reference sequence). The germline V and J ends were trimmed by 6 bases and 8 bases, with 13 bases remaining between them. The CDR3 bases are TGCAGTGCCAATGGACAGCCCGGCTACACCTTC. This codes for CSANGQPGYTF.

The chain is built from TRBV2 and TRBJ2-7; D possibly corresponds to TRBD1 (6 bases). The length of the CDR3 is 14 residues. Between the trimmed V and J ends, which lost 3 bases and 2 bases, there was a span of 11 bases. Germline V gives CDR1 SNHLY, CDR2 FYNNEI. The CDR3: CASSEQGPTYEQYF. The DNA of the CDR3 is TGTGCCAGCAGTGAGCAGGGGCCGACCTACGAGCAGTACTTC.

In this sample, this clone turned up a few times. J is TRBJ1-1 and V is TRBV30; 7 nucleotides align to TRBD1. The CDR3 covers 13 residues. Looked up from germline, CDR1 is GTSNPN and CDR2 is SVGIG (reference sequence). V gave up 7 bases and J gave up 1 base; unmatched junction bases: 6. Here the CDR3 DNA reads TGTGCCTCCGAGGGACAGACGAACACTGAAGCTTTCTTT. Residues: CASEGQTNTEAFF.

This chain connects TRBV28 to TRBJ2-7, with D perhaps given as TRBD1 or TRBD2 (5 bases each). Germline V gene lookup returns CDR1 MDHEN and CDR2 SYDVKM. The CDR3 length is 13 residues. The V and J ends lost 6 bases and 0 bases respectively, with 9 bases between them. CDR3: CASRRGVSYEQYF. The CDR3 DNA reads TGTGCCAGCAGAAGGGGAGTCTCCTACGAGCAGTACTTC.

This chain joins TRBV7-2 and TRBJ2-7, with D tentatively TRBD1 (6 bases). The CDR3 covers 14 residues. Germline values: CDR1 SGHTA, CDR2 FQGNSA. The V and J ends lost 5 bases and 9 bases respectively, with 20 bases between them. For the CDR3, the DNA is TGTGCCAGCAGCACCAGCGGCAGGGGACCGGGGCAGTACTTC. Amino acids: CASSTSGRGPGQYF.

This clone has just a few counts. The chain recombines TRBV7-2 with TRBJ2-1; D not resolved. CDR1 and CDR2 (germline): SGHTA, FQGNSA. The CDR3 has 13 amino acids. Trimming shortened V by 1 base and J by 5 bases, and 6 bases separated the two germline ends. For the CDR3, the DNA is TGTGCCAGCAGCTTAGTATCCCACAATGAGCAGTTCTTC. This encodes CASSLVSHNEQFF.

The genes are TRBV7-2 and TRBJ2-7; TRBD2 aligns across 9 bases. J lost 3 bases, V lost 3 bases, and 0 bases had no gene match. This CDR3 region has 13 residues. Germline assignment: CDR1 SGHTA and CDR2 FQGNSA. CDR3 region: CASSFSGGYEQYF. The CDR3 nucleotides are TGTGCCAGCAGCTTTAGCGGGGGCTACGAGCAGTACTTC.